This T cell receptor beta chain was sequenced during a study of blood T cell repertoires in COVID-19. Study-level information: In each case, the material was cDNA or gDNA derived from T cells, B-cell-depleted T cells, or PBMCs.

J lost 15 bases, V lost 2 bases, and 5 bases had no gene match. Germline assignment: CDR1 MNHNS and CDR2 SASEGT. This CDR3 comprises 13 residues. TCRdb's copy holds only in-frame clones and misses some; the assay was immunoSEQ multiplex PCR. The table has 120,000 to 150,000 clones, roughly 85% seen once. What was sequenced was peripheral blood. The J gene is TRBJ2-1, the V gene TRBV6-1, with TRBD2 matching over 12 bases. The receptor's source is a middle-aged man with acute or convalescent COVID-19. CDR3 residues: CASSELAGGPGFF. Written as DNA, the CDR3 is TGTGCCAGCAGTGAACTAGCGGGAGGGCCAGGGTTCTTC.